Included here is one TCR beta chain sequence, with context. This specimen includes other DNA sequences encoding the same CDR3. This entry belongs to a study of technical replicates of blood from a few donors. Clones were sequenced by immunoSEQ multiplex PCR, and TCRdb holds only the in-frame ones, with some missing. This table has fewer than 85,000 clones, more than 90% appearing once. The sequencing input was T cells isolated from PBMCs. The TCR comes from a human donor in good health.

The CDR3 sequence is CASSLRGGEQYF. In nucleotides, the CDR3 is TGTGCCAGCAGCTTACGAGGGGGCGAGCAGTACTTC. V usage is TRBV11-3 and J usage is TRBJ2-7, with D perhaps TRBD1 (6 bases). Trimming took 2 bases from V and 6 from J, leaving 8 bases between them. Germline CDR1 and CDR2: SGHNT and YENEEA. The CDR3 extends over 12 amino acids.